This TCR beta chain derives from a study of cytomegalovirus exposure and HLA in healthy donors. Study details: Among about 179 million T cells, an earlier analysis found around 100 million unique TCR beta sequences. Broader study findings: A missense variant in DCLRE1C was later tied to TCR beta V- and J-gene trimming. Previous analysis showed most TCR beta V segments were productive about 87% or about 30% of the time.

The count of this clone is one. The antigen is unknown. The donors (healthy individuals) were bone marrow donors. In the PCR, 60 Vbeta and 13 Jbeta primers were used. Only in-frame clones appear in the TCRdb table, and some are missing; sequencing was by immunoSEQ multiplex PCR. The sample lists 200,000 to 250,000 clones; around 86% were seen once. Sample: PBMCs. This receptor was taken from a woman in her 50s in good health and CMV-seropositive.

For the CDR3, the DNA is TGTGCCAGCAGCAGGACAGGGGACACTGAAGCTTTCTTT. Its protein product is CASSRTGDTEAFF. The V call is TRBV11-2, the J call TRBJ1-1; 9 bases are shared with TRBD1. This CDR3 comprises 13 residues. The germline V gene has CDR1 SGHAT and CDR2 FQNNGV. The V gene end was trimmed by 5 bases and the J gene end by 3 bases; junction bases not matched to a gene: 1.